This T cell receptor (beta chain) comes out of a study of blood T cell repertoires in COVID-19. Original methodology: From reference gene primer amplification, estimates of nucleated cell counts were derived. The repertoire was sequenced with immunoSEQ multiplex PCR; TCRdb's copy has only in-frame clones and lacks some. V, J and clone size reflect that table, while D and trimming were determined from the DNA. There are under 130,000 clones in the sample; around 83% occur only once, and 2.1% lies in the top ten. With 8 bases clipped from V and 0 bases from J, the junction kept 8 bases outside the gene matches. The CDR3 is 15 amino acids. From germline, CDR1 is SGHVS and CDR2 FNYEAQ.

The source material was peripheral blood. The clonotype was recovered from a human donor in a cohort sampled during active COVID-19. The J gene is TRBJ2-7, the V gene TRBV7-6; 9 bases agree with TRBD1. CDR3 DNA sequence: TGTGCCAGCGGCCCTCGGGACAGGGACTCCTACGAGCAGTACTTC. Translating gives CASGPRDRDSYEQYF.